A selection of T cell receptor beta chains follows, all from one sample in a study of blood T cells in healthy people across ages. TCRdb itself ran the 5' RACE reads through MiXCR, one entry per CDR3 protein. The data show 650,000 to 950,000 distinct CDR3 sequences, under 55% seen once. Material for sequencing was blood. Receptors originate from a man in his 60s in good health. The conserved cysteine and the conserved F or W are not part of the CDR3 here.

j_call v_call cdr3_aa
TRBJ2-4 TRBV9 ASSVKRAKNIQY
TRBJ2-5 TRBV10-3 AIGEETQY
TRBJ2-3 TRBV29-1 SVASGTDTQY
TRBJ1-1 TRBV11-3 AGSLQLNTEAF
TRBJ2-5 TRBV12-3/TRBV12-4 ASSLGPFQETQY
TRBJ1-2 TRBV7-9 ASSQRGLNFYGYT
TRBJ1-6 TRBV19 ASRPGQYNSPLH
TRBJ2-5 TRBV6-5 ASSRGTGRRETQY
TRBJ2-2 TRBV7-2 ASSFAFSGNAGELF
- TRBV6-2/TRBV6-3 ASSHYDRIDNEQY
TRBJ2-2 TRBV30 AWRGQNTGELF
TRBJ1-1 TRBV13 ASSLGMDTEAF
TRBJ1-6 TRBV20-1 SARPDRGPNSPLH
TRBJ1-1 TRBV20-1 SVALDRRNTEAF
- TRBV28 ASSPALYEQY
TRBJ2-1 TRBV5-6 ASSLGPWNEQF
TRBJ1-6 TRBV20-1 SATGAPLGTPLH
TRBJ2-1 TRBV28 ASSLRGQGGVEQF
TRBJ2-1 TRBV12-3/TRBV12-4 ASSLITYNEQF
TRBJ2-1 TRBV7-2 ASSLDDRGDNEQF
TRBJ2-1 TRBV5-1 VSSLATSGRYNEQF
TRBJ2-7 TRBV7-6 ASSLAPPSGIPSSYEQY
TRBJ2-5 TRBV6-1 ASSEPWETQY
TRBJ1-6 TRBV7-6 ASSSGTTNNSPLH
- TRBV9 ASSPPPAGVQETQY
TRBJ2-5 TRBV14 ASSQGSFGEQY
TRBJ2-7 TRBV20-1 SASNRNSYEQY
TRBJ2-7 TRBV14 ASSQDRGTGERREQY